The rows below give T cell receptor beta chains drawn from one sample of a study of OX40 agonist ivuxolimab in advanced cancers. Repertoires were generated with immunoSEQ multiplex PCR, while TCRdb's copy carries only in-frame clones and drops some. The sample lists roughly 58,000 clones; approximately 88% were seen once. This sample comprised CD4+ or CD8+ T cells sorted from blood, obtained in a trial of the OX40 agonist ivuxolimab. The receptors were gathered from an adult with an advanced solid tumor such as melanoma, head and neck, liver or kidney cancer. The CDR3 runs from the conserved cysteine through the conserved F or W. D genes are given only for firm matches. The size of a clone is reported for some rows only, either as once, few or many, or as a class for expanded clones.

j_gene	v_gene	len	abundance	d_gene	CDR3nt	CDR3aa
TRBJ2-7	TRBV5-1	11	NA	NA	TGCGCCAGCAGGAACGAGGGCGAGCAGTACTTC	CASRNEGEQYF
TRBJ1-4	TRBV11-2	13	NA	TRBD1	TGTGCCAGCAGCCAAAGGACAGGGGAGGAACTGTTTTTT	CASSQRTGEELFF
TRBJ2-5	TRBV5-1	13	NA	NA	TGCGCCAGCAGCCGGGACAACCAAGAGACCCAGTACTTC	CASSRDNQETQYF
TRBJ2-7	TRBV27	14	once	NA	TGTGCCAGCAGTCCGCAGACAGGTTACTACGAGCAGTACTTC	CASSPQTGYYEQYF
TRBJ2-2	TRBV7-8	14	NA	TRBD1	TGTGCCAGCAGCTTGGACAGGGGGACCGGGGAGCTGTTTTTT	CASSLDRGTGELFF
TRBJ2-1	TRBV30	13	few	NA	TGTGCCTGGAGTACGAATCTTTACAATGAGCAGTTCTTC	CAWSTNLYNEQFF
TRBJ1-2	TRBV5-5	12	NA	NA	TGTGCCAGCAGCTTGGCTGGGGAGGGCTACACCTTC	CASSLAGEGYTF
TRBJ2-1	TRBV10-2	15	once	TRBD2	TGCGCCAGCAGTGCGGCTAGCGGGGGGGTGGGTGAGCAGTTCTTC	CASSAASGGVGEQFF
TRBJ1-5	TRBV6-5	13	NA	TRBD1	TGTGCCAGCGGGGGGGACAGGGGTCAGCCCCAGCATTTT	CASGGDRGQPQHF
TRBJ2-3	TRBV7-9	13	NA	NA	TGTGCCGCAGGGTGGTCTAGCACAGATACGCAGTATTTT	CAAGWSSTDTQYF
TRBJ1-2	TRBV11-1	15	NA	NA	TGTGCCAGCAGCGAAAATCCGACAGGCCGCTATGGCTACACCTTC	CASSENPTGRYGYTF
TRBJ1-5	TRBV2	15	once	NA	TGTGCCAGCAGAGTACAGGAGACCAGCAATCAGCCCCAGCATTTT	CASRVQETSNQPQHF
TRBJ1-6	TRBV5-1	16	NA	TRBD1	TGCGCCAGCAGCTTGGTGCCGGGACAGAATAATTCACCCCTCCACTTT	CASSLVPGQNNSPLHF
TRBJ2-3	TRBV5-4	12	NA	NA	TGTGCCAGCAGTCCAGAGGGAGATACGCAGTATTTT	CASSPEGDTQYF
TRBJ2-1	TRBV29-1	12	NA	TRBD1	TGCAGCGTTGAAGGGGACAGCAATGAGCAGTTCTTC	CSVEGDSNEQFF
TRBJ1-1	TRBV12-2	23	NA	NA	TGTGCAAGTCGCTTGGGGACAGGGGATACAAAACCGCCCGGGAACGAATTGTACACTGAAGCTTTCTTT	CASRLGTGDTKPPGNELYTEAFF
TRBJ2-1	TRBV7-3	16	NA	NA	TGTGCCAGCAGCTCTAGGGCCCCTAGCCTCTACAATGAGCAGTTCTTC	CASSSRAPSLYNEQFF
TRBJ1-5	TRBV7-2	14	NA	TRBD1	TGTGCCAGCAGCCCACAGGGGGGCGATCAGCCCCAGCATTTT	CASSPQGGDQPQHF
TRBJ2-1	TRBV4-2	14	NA	NA	TGTGCCAGCAGCCAAGCTCAGGGGTCAGGGGAGCAGTTCTTC	CASSQAQGSGEQFF
TRBJ1-2	TRBV6-6	14	NA	NA	TGTGCCAGCAGTTACCAGGAACGGGCCTATGGCTACACCTTC	CASSYQERAYGYTF
TRBJ2-5	TRBV6-1	13	NA	NA	TGTGCCAGCAGCCGGGACTACCAAGAGACCCAGTACTTC	CASSRDYQETQYF
TRBJ1-1	TRBV18	15	NA	NA	TGTGCCAGCTCACCTCGTGGGGGACCGAACACTGAAGCTTTCTTT	CASSPRGGPNTEAFF
TRBJ2-7	TRBV6-1	14	NA	TRBD2	TGTGCCAGCAGTTCGGGACTAGTCCCGTACGAGCAGTACTTC	CASSSGLVPYEQYF
TRBJ2-7	TRBV11-2	13	NA	TRBD2	TGTGCCAGCAGCTTAGGGGGGGGATACGAGCAGTACTTC	CASSLGGGYEQYF
TRBJ2-5	TRBV28	15	NA	TRBD1	TGTGCCAGCAGTTTAGGGACAGGGTTGTTTGAGACCCAGTACTTC	CASSLGTGLFETQYF
TRBJ1-2	TRBV28	12	NA	NA	TGTGCCAGCAGCGCAGGGGCTTATGGCTACACCTTC	CASSAGAYGYTF
TRBJ1-2	TRBV6-5	14	NA	TRBD1	TGTGCCAGCAGTTACTCGGGACAGGAAAATGGCTACACCTTC	CASSYSGQENGYTF
TRBJ2-2	TRBV7-9	17	NA	TRBD2	TGTGCCAGCAGCCGGGGGACTAGCGGGATCTACACCGGGGAGCTGTTTTTT	CASSRGTSGIYTGELFF
TRBJ2-1	TRBV30	15	NA	NA	TGTGCCTGGAGTGTAGTGCGGGGGCGGAACAATGAGCAGTTCTTC	CAWSVVRGRNNEQFF
TRBJ2-7	TRBV28	12	NA	NA	TGTGCCAGCAGTTTTGCGGACTACGAGCAGTACTTC	CASSFADYEQYF
TRBJ1-2	TRBV19	14	NA	TRBD1	TGTGCCAGTAGTAGGACAGGGGAAGCCTATGGCTACACCTTC	CASSRTGEAYGYTF
TRBJ1-2	TRBV28	15	few	NA	TGTGCCAGCTCACAGAGGGAGACCTTTTCGCCTGGCTACACCTTC	CASSQRETFSPGYTF
TRBJ2-5	TRBV30	13	NA	TRBD1	TGTGCCTCCTCAGACAGGGCCGGAGAGACCCAGTACTTC	CASSDRAGETQYF
TRBJ2-1	TRBV30	13	NA	TRBD2	TGTGCCTGGACTAGCGGGATGTACAATGAGCAGTTCTTC	CAWTSGMYNEQFF
TRBJ2-7	TRBV9	13	NA	TRBD1	TGTGCCAGCAGCGCTGGGACAGGGGTCGAGCAGTACTTC	CASSAGTGVEQYF
TRBJ2-5	TRBV30	13	NA	NA	TGTGCCTGGAGGACAGGCGGAGGGGAGACCCAGTACTTC	CAWRTGGGETQYF
TRBJ1-1	TRBV5-1	17	once	TRBD1	TGCGCCAGCAGCTTGGCCTCCACAGGGGACGGACACACTGAAGCTTTCTTT	CASSLASTGDGHTEAFF
TRBJ2-3	TRBV6-1	15	NA	TRBD2	TGTGCCAGCAGTGAGGTCGGACTAGCGGCAGATACGCAGTATTTT	CASSEVGLAADTQYF
TRBJ2-7	TRBV5-1	14	NA	TRBD2	TGCGCCAGCAGCACAAACCCGGGAGGCTACGAGCAGTACTTC	CASSTNPGGYEQYF
TRBJ1-5	TRBV28	16	NA	TRBD1	TGTGCCAGCAGTGCCTCCCCCAGGGGGCCCTGGCAGCCCCAGCATTTT	CASSASPRGPWQPQHF
TRBJ2-1	TRBV19	13	NA	TRBD2	TGTGCCAGTAGTATCAGCGGGAGGGTTGAGCAGTTCTTC	CASSISGRVEQFF
TRBJ1-1	TRBV6-1	14	NA	TRBD1	TGTGCCAGCATAGGGACAGGCCGTCTCACTGAAGCTTTCTTT	CASIGTGRLTEAFF
TRBJ2-1	TRBV30	14	NA	TRBD1	TGTGCCTGGAGTGTAGAACAGGGGGCACGGGAGCAGTTCTTC	CAWSVEQGAREQFF
TRBJ1-5	TRBV6-1	15	NA	NA	TGTGCCAGCACTCCAGGACCCGGGGGGCATCAGCCCCAGCATTTT	CASTPGPGGHQPQHF
TRBJ2-6	TRBV11-2	15	NA	NA	TGTGCCAGCAGCTTATATGGGGCTGGGGCCAACGTCCTGACTTTC	CASSLYGAGANVLTF